Here is one T cell receptor (beta chain) with its context. In Seattle, patients joined the study during active infection and were tracked longitudinally. Authors' analysis steps: Estimated nucleated cell counts came from reference gene primer amplification. Here immunoSEQ multiplex PCR was the method, and the copy in TCRdb shows in-frame clones only, minus some. That table supplies the V and J calls and clone size; D and trimming were determined from the DNA. Among about 160,000 clones listed, roughly 84% were seen once. With 3 bases removed from V and 5 bases from J, the gap between germline ends came to 12 bases. This CDR3 has 14 amino acids. From germline, CDR1 is LNHDA and CDR2 SQIVND (reference sequence). This specimen belongs to a study of blood T cell repertoires in COVID-19. Whole-study context: Sites across the United States, Italy and Spain contributed samples from acute and convalescent COVID-19. Sources were T cells, B-cell-depleted T cells, or PBMCs; the material itself was cDNA or gDNA.

This rearrangement joins TRBV19 to TRBJ2-3; tentative D call: TRBD1 (6 bases). The sample comprised peripheral blood. This TCR derives from a woman between 55 and 75 years old with COVID-19, enrolled during active disease. This CDR3 is CASSILYREDTQYF. CDR3 DNA: TGTGCCAGTAGTATTCTCTACAGGGAAGATACGCAGTATTTT.